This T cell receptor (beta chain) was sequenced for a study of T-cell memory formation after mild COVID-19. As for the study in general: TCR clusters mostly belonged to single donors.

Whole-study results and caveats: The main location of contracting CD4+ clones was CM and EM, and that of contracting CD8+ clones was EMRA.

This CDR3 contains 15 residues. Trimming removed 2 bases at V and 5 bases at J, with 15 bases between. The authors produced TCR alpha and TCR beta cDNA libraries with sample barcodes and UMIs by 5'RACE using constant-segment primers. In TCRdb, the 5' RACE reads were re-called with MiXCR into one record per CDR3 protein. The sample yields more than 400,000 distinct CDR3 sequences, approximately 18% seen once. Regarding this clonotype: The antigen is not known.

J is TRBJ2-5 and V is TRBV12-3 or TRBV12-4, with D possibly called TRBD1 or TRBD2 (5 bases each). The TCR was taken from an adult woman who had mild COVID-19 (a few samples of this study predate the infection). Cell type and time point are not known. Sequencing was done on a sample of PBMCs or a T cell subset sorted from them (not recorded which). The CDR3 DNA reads TGTGCCAGCAGTTTATGGGACCCCCGAGCGGAGACCCAGTACTTC. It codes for CASSLWDPRAETQYF.